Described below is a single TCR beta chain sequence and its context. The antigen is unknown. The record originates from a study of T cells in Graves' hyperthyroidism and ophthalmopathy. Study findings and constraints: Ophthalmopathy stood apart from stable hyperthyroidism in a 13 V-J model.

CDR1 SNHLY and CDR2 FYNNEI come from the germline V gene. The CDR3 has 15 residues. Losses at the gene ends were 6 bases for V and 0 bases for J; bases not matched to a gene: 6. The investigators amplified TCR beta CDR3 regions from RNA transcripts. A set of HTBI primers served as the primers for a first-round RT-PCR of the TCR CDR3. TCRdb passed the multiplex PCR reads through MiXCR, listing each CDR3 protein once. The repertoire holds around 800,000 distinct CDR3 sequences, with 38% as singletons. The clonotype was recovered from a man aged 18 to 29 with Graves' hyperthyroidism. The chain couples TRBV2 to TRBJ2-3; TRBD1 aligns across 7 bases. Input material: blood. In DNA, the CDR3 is TGTGCCAGCAGCGACGGGACAGAGAGCACAGATACGCAGTATTTT. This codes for CASSDGTESTDTQYF.